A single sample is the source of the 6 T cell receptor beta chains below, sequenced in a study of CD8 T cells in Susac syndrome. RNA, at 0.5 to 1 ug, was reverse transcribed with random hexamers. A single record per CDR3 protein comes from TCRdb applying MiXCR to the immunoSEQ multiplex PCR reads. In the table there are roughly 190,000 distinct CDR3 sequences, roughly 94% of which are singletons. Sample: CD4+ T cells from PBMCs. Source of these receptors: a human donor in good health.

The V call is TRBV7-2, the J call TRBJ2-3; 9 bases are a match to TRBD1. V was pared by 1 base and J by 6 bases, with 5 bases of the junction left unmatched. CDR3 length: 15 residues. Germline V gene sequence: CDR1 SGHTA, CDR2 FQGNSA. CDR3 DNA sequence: TGTGCCAGCAGCTTAGGAGGGACAGGGCCCGATACGCAGTATTTT. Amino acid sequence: CASSLGGTGPDTQYF. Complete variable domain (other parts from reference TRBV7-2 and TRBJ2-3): GAGVSQSPSNKVTEKGKDVELRCDPISGHTALYWYRQSLGQGLEFLIYFQGNSAPDKSGLPSDRFSAERTGGSVSTLTIQRTQQEDSAVYLCASSLGGTGPDTQYFGPGTRLTVL.

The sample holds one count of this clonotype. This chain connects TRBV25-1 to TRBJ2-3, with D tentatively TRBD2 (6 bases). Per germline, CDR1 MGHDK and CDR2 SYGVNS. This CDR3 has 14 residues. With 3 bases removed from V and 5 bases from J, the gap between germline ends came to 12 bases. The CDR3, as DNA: TGTGCCAGCAGTGATCCCGGGAGTGAAGATACGCAGTATTTT. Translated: CASSDPGSEDTQYF.

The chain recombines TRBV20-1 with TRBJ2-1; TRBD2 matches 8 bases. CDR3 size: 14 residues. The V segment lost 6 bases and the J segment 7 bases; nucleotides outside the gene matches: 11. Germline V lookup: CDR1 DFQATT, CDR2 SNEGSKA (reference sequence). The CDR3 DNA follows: TGCAGTGCCCTGAGACTAGCGTCAGGTAATGAGCAGTTCTTC. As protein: CSALRLASGNEQFF.

For the CDR3, the DNA is TGTGCCAGCAGAGACAGGGGGAGGGAGACCCAGTACTTC. Amino acid sequence: CASRDRGRETQYF. The rearrangement joins TRBV25-1 to TRBJ2-5; TRBD1 aligns across 9 bases. Germline-derived CDR1 and CDR2 are MGHDK and SYGVNS. The CDR3 has 13 residues. V lost 6 bases to trimming and J lost 5 bases; unmatched junction nucleotides: 4.

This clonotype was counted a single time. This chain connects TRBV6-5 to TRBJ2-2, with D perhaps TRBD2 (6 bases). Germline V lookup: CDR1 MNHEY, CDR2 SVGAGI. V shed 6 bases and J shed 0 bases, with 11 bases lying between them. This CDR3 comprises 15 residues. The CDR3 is CASSRGTPNTGELFF. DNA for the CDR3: TGTGCCAGCAGCCGGGGGACTCCGAACACCGGGGAGCTGTTTTTT.

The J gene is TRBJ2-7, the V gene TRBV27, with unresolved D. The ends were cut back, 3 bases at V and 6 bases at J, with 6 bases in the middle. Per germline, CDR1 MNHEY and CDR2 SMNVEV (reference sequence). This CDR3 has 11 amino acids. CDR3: CASSFATEQYF. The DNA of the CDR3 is TGTGCCAGCAGTTTCGCTACCGAGCAGTACTTC.